Presented here are 8 T cell receptor beta chains from one specimen sequenced in a study of cytomegalovirus exposure and HLA in healthy donors. The PCR had 60 Vbeta and 13 Jbeta primers. Data came from immunoSEQ multiplex PCR; TCRdb stores just in-frame clones and leaves some out. Here the sample spans about 140,000 clones, 76% being singletons. Sample: PBMCs. The receptors here all came from a female donor in good health and CMV-seropositive.

The V gene is TRBV6-1, the J gene TRBJ1-1; D ambiguous. This CDR3 contains 13 residues. Germline V gene lookup returns CDR1 MNHNS and CDR2 SASEGT. Trimming removed 11 bases from V and 0 bases from J, with 13 bases in between. CDR3 protein: CAGLSGLNTEAFF. CDR3 DNA sequence: TGTGCCGGCCTTTCCGGGTTGAACACTGAAGCTTTCTTT.

V and J are TRBV11-2 and TRBJ1-1, with D tentatively TRBD1 (6 bases). This CDR3 has 13 amino acids. V lost 2 bases and J 7 bases, leaving 11 bases between the germline ends. CDR1 is SGHAT, CDR2 FQNNGV, per germline. In DNA form, the CDR3 reads TGTGCCAGCAGCTTACAGGGGAGGGATGAAGCTTTCTTT. Protein product: CASSLQGRDEAFF.

The chain recombines TRBV2 with TRBJ2-3; 8 positions match TRBD2. Losses at the gene ends were 5 bases for V and 0 bases for J; bases not matched to a gene: 1. The CDR3 length is 14 residues. The germline CDR1 and CDR2 sequences are SNHLY and FYNNEI. CDR3 loop: CASSRLASTDTQYF. The CDR3 DNA sequence: TGTGCCAGCAGTAGACTAGCGAGCACAGATACGCAGTATTTT.

CDR3 sequence: CASSRTGPNQPQHF. The CDR3 DNA reads as TGTGCCAGCAGTCGGACAGGGCCCAATCAGCCCCAGCATTTT. The chain recombines TRBV28 with TRBJ1-5, with 8 bases lining up with TRBD1. Trimming at V came to 5 bases and at J to 3 bases, leaving 3 bases not matched to a gene. Germline V gene data show CDR1 as MDHEN and CDR2 as SYDVKM. The CDR3 contains 14 residues.

V usage is TRBV18 and J usage is TRBJ2-3; no reliable D call. CDR1 and CDR2 (germline): KGHSH, LQKENI. The CDR3 is made up of 12 amino acids. The germline V and J ends were trimmed by 3 bases and 4 bases, with 5 bases remaining between them. DNA for the CDR3: TGTGCCAGCTCACCTCTCTCAGATACGCAGTATTTT. It encodes CASSPLSDTQYF.

The gene calls are TRBV5-1 and TRBJ2-5; 10 nucleotides match TRBD2. V gave up 3 bases and J gave up 7 bases; unmatched junction bases: 18. In germline, CDR1 is SGHRS, CDR2 YFSETQ. The CDR3 consists of 18 residues. The chain's CDR3 is CASSSGASGGNIGGTQYF. CDR3 DNA sequence: TGCGCCAGCAGCTCTGGGGCTAGCGGGGGCAACATAGGTGGGACCCAGTACTTC.

The count of this clone is one. The chain joins TRBV27 to TRBJ1-6; D remains ambiguous. Trimming removed 6 bases at V and 6 bases at J, with 9 bases between. The CDR3 loop spans 13 amino acids. The germline gives CDR1 MNHEY, CDR2 SMNVEV (reference sequence). The CDR3 sequence is CASRGLINSPLHF. DNA for the CDR3: TGTGCCAGCAGAGGACTGATTAATTCACCCCTCCACTTT.

This sequence joins TRBV11-2 and TRBJ2-7; 8 bases are shared with TRBD1. The CDR3 length is 13 residues. Germline assignment: CDR1 SGHAT and CDR2 FQNNGV. With 6 bases clipped from V and 1 base from J, the junction kept 2 bases outside the gene matches. DNA for the CDR3: TGTGCCAGCAGACGGACAGGGTCCTACGAGCAGTACTTC. Amino acids: CASRRTGSYEQYF.